These T cell receptor beta chains were read from a single sample in a study of T cell responses to AZD1222 COVID-19 vaccine. The method was immunoSEQ multiplex PCR; TCRdb's version includes in-frame clones alone and lacks a portion of them. The sample contains 180,000 or so clones, nearly 95% of which appear only once. Sequencing used peripheral blood, obtained 28 days after the second AZD1222 dose. All receptors come from an adult who received the AZD1222 COVID-19 vaccine. Each CDR3 is given with its conserved first and last residue. Fields, in order: CDR3 DNA, CDR3 protein, clone size, J gene, D gene, V gene. D genes are given only for firm matches. Size values are once, few and many counts, or a class for expanded clones, and some rows have none.

cdr3_nt: TGTGCCAGCAGTCGGGGACAGGGGGCAGAGGGCTACACCTTC
cdr3_aa: CASSRGQGAEGYTF
clone_size: -
j_call: TRBJ1-2
d_call: TRBD1
v_call: TRBV27

cdr3_nt: TGTGCCAGCAGCCAAGATAGTATGCACCTGAACACTGAAGCTTTCTTT
cdr3_aa: CASSQDSMHLNTEAFF
clone_size: -
j_call: TRBJ1-1
d_call: -
v_call: TRBV3-1/TRBV3-2

cdr3_nt: TGTGCCAGCAGTGGGGCCATGAACACTGAAGCTTTCTTT
cdr3_aa: CASSGAMNTEAFF
clone_size: -
j_call: TRBJ1-1
d_call: -
v_call: TRBV2

cdr3_nt: TGTGCCAGCAGCTTAGGGCAGGGGGCCCCAGATACGCAGTATTTT
cdr3_aa: CASSLGQGAPDTQYF
clone_size: -
j_call: TRBJ2-3
d_call: TRBD1
v_call: TRBV7-3

cdr3_nt: TGTGCCAGCAGGCGTGAGGCGGGGGTGCCCACAGATACGCAGTATTTT
cdr3_aa: CASRREAGVPTDTQYF
clone_size: -
j_call: TRBJ2-3
d_call: TRBD2
v_call: TRBV27

cdr3_nt: TGTGCCAGCAATACAGGGATTGAAGCTTTCTTT
cdr3_aa: CASNTGIEAFF
clone_size: -
j_call: TRBJ1-1
d_call: -
v_call: TRBV28

cdr3_nt: TGTGCCACCAGCAGAGACAGTGACGCTGAAGCTTTCTTT
cdr3_aa: CATSRDSDAEAFF
clone_size: -
j_call: TRBJ1-1
d_call: -
v_call: TRBV15

cdr3_nt: TGTGCCAGCAGATTGACTAGCGGGAGCTCAAAAAATGAGCAGTTCTTC
cdr3_aa: CASRLTSGSSKNEQFF
clone_size: -
j_call: TRBJ2-1
d_call: TRBD2
v_call: TRBV2

cdr3_nt: TGTGCCATCAGGAGCTCCTATAATTCACCCCTCCACTTT
cdr3_aa: CAIRSSYNSPLHF
clone_size: -
j_call: TRBJ1-6
d_call: -
v_call: TRBV28

cdr3_nt: TGCGCCAGTAAGTTTTCAGGGATCTTGAACACTGAAGCTTTCTTT
cdr3_aa: CASKFSGILNTEAFF
clone_size: -
j_call: TRBJ1-1
d_call: -
v_call: TRBV5-1

cdr3_nt: TGTGCCAGCAGTCCACAGGGGGCCTTCTCTGGAAACACCATATATTTT
cdr3_aa: CASSPQGAFSGNTIYF
clone_size: once
j_call: TRBJ1-3
d_call: TRBD1
v_call: TRBV7-9